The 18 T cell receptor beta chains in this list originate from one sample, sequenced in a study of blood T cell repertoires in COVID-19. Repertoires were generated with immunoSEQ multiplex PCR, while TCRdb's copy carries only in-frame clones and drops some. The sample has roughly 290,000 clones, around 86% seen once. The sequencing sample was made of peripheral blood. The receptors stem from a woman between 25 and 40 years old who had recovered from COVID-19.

Here the CDR3 reads CATSDQIQGASGYTF. CDR3 nucleotides: TGTGCCACCAGTGACCAAATACAGGGGGCGAGTGGCTACACCTTC. V is TRBV24-1 and J is TRBJ1-2; 9 bases map to TRBD1. Germline V gives CDR1 KGHDR, CDR2 SFDVKD. V was pared by 4 bases and J by 7 bases, with 9 bases of the junction left unmatched. The CDR3 runs to 15 residues.

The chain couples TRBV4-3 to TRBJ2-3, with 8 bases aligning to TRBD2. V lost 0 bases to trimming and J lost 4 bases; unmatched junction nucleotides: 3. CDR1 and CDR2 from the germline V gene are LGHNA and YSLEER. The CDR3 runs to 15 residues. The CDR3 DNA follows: TGCGCCAGCAGCCAAGAGGGACTAGTATCAGATACGCAGTATTTT. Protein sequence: CASSQEGLVSDTQYF.

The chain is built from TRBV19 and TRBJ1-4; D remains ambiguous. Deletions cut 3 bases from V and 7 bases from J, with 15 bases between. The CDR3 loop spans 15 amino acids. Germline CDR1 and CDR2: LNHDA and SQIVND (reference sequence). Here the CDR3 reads CASSMKGELGEKLFF. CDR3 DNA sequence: TGTGCCAGTAGTATGAAGGGAGAATTGGGTGAAAAACTGTTTTTT.

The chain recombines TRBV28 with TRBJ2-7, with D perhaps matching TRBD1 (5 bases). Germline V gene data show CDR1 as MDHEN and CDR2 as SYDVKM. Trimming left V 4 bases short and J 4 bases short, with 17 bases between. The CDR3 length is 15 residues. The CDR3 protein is CASSSPGQAKYEQYF. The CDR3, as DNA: TGTGCCAGCAGTTCCCCCGGACAAGCTAAGTACGAGCAGTACTTC.

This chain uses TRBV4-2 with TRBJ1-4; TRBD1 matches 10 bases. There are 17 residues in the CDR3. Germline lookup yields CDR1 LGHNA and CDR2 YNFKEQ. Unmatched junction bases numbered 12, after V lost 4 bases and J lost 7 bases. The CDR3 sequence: CASSPNSLGTGVEKLFF. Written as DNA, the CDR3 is TGTGCCAGCAGCCCCAATTCTCTTGGGACAGGGGTTGAAAAACTGTTTTTT.

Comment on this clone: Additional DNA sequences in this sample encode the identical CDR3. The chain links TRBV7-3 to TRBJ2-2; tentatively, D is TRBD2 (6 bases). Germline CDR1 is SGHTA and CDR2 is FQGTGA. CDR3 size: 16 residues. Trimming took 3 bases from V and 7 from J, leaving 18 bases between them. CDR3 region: CASSLQGGRGGGELFF. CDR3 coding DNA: TGTGCCAGCAGCTTGCAAGGCGGGCGGGGTGGCGGGGAGCTGTTTTTT.

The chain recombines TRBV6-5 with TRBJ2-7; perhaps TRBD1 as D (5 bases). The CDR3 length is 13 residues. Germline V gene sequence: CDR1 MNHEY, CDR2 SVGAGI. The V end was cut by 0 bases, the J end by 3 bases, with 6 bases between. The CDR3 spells CASSYSGHYEQYF. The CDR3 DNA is TGTGCCAGCAGTTACTCCGGACACTACGAGCAGTACTTC.

The CDR3 region has the DNA TGTGCCATCAGCCAACTAGCGGGAGACGAGCAGTACTTC. Its translation: CAISQLAGDEQYF. The genes are TRBV10-3 and TRBJ2-7; 11 nucleotides match TRBD2. CDR1 and CDR2 from the germline V gene are ENHRY and SYGVKD. Trimming took 6 bases from V and 5 from J; bases not matched to a gene: 3. This CDR3 is 13 amino acids long.

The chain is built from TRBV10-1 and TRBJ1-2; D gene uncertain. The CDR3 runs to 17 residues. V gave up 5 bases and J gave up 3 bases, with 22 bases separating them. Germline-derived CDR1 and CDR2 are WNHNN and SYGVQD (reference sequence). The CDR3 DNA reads TGCGCCAGCAGTCCTTTCCTCCCGAGGGCAGAGTACTATGGCTACACCTTC. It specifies CASSPFLPRAEYYGYTF.

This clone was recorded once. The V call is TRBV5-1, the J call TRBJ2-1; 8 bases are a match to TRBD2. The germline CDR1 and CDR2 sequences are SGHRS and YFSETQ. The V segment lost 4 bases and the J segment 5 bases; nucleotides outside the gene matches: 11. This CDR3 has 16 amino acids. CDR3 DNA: TGCGCCAGCAGCCCCCATTTTGCAGCGGGAGACAATGAGCAGTTCTTC. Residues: CASSPHFAAGDNEQFF.

CDR3 region: CASSFSGKGTDTQYF. CDR3 coding DNA: TGCGCCAGCAGCTTCTCGGGGAAAGGCACAGATACGCAGTATTTT. The chain combines TRBV5-1 with TRBJ2-3; D may be TRBD2 (5 bases). Germline V CDR1 and CDR2: SGHRS, YFSETQ. The V and J ends lost 2 bases and 1 base respectively, with 11 bases between them. The CDR3 consists of 15 residues.

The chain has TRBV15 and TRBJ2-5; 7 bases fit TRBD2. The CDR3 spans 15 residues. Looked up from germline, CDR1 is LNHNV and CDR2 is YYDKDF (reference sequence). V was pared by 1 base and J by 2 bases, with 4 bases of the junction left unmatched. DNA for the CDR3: TGTGCCACCAGCAGAGCGGGACTACTACAAGAGACCCAGTACTTC. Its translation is CATSRAGLLQETQYF. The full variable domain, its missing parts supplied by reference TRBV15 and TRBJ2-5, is DAMVIQNPRYQVTQFGKPVTLSCSQTLNHNVMYWYQQKSSQAPKLLFHYYDKDFNNEADTPDNFQSRRPNTSFCFLDIRSPGLGDTAMYLCATSRAGLLQETQYFGPGTRLLVL.

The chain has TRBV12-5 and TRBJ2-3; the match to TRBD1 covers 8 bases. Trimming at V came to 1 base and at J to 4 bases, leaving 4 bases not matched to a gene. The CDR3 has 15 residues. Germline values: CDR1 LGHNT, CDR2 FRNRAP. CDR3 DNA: TGTGCTAGTGGTTTGGGGACAGGGTCTTCAGATACGCAGTATTTT. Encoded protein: CASGLGTGSSDTQYF.

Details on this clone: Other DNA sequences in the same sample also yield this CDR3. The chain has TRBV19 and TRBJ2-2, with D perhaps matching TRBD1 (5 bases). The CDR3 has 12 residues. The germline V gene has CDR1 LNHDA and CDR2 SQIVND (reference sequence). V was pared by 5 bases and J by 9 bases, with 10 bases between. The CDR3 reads CASSAQGWELFF. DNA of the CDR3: TGTGCCAGTAGTGCTCAGGGTTGGGAGCTGTTTTTT. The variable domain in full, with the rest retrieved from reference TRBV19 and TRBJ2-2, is DGGITQSPKYLFRKEGQNVTLSCEQNLNHDAMYWYRQDPGQGLRLIYYSQIVNDFQKGDIAEGYSVSREKKESFPLTVTSAQKNPTAFYLCASSAQGWELFFGEGSRLTVL.

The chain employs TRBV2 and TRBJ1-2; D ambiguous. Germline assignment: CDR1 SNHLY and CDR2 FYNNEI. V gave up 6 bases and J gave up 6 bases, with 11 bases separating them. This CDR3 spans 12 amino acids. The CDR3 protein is CASSYDTNGYTF. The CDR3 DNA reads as TGTGCCAGCAGCTACGACACCAATGGCTACACCTTC.

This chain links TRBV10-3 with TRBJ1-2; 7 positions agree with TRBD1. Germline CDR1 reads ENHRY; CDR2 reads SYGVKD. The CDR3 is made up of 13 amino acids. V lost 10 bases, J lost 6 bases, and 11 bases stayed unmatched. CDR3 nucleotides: TGTGCCACCAGGGGAACTGGACAGGATGGCTACACCTTC. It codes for CATRGTGQDGYTF.

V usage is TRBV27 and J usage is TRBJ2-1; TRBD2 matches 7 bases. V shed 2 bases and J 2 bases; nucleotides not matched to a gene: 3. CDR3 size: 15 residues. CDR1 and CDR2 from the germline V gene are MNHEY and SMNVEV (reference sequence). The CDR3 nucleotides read TGTGCCAGCAGTTTACTAGCGGCACCCTACAATGAGCAGTTCTTC. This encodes CASSLLAAPYNEQFF.

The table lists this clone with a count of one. The CDR3 is CASSPGETYIPNQPQHF. The CDR3 region has the DNA TGTGCCAGCTCACCGGGAGAGACGTACATACCTAATCAGCCCCAGCATTTT. V gene TRBV18 combines with J gene TRBJ1-5; D unclear. CDR1 and CDR2 from the germline V gene are KGHSH and LQKENI. The V end was cut by 3 bases, the J end by 4 bases, with 19 bases between. The CDR3 runs 17 residues.